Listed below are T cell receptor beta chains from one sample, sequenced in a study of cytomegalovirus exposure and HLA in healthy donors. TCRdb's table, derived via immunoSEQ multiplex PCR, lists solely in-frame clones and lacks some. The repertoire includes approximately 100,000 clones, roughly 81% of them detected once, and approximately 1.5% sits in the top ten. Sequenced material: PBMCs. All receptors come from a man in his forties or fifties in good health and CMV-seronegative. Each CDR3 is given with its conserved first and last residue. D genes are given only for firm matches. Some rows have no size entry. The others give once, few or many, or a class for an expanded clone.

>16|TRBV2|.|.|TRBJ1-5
TGTGCCAGCAGTCGGGACTCCTTAACTCGCAATCAGCCCCAGCATTTT
CASSRDSLTRNQPQHF
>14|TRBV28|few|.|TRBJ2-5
TGTGCCAGCACCACCCCTGCAGGCCTAGAGACCCAGTACTTC
CASTTPAGLETQYF
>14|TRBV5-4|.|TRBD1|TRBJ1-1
TGTGCCAGCAGTCCAGGGGGTTTGAACACTGAAGCTTTCTTT
CASSPGGLNTEAFF
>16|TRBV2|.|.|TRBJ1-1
TGTGCCAGCAGTGTGAGGACAGCGCGACTGGGCACTGAAGCTTTCTTT
CASSVRTARLGTEAFF
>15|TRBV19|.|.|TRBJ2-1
TGTGCCAGTAGTATTTTGGGCGTCTCCTACAATGAGCAGTTCTTC
CASSILGVSYNEQFF
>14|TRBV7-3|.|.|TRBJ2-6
TGTGCCAGCAGCTTATCCTCCGGGGCCAACGTCCTGACTTTC
CASSLSSGANVLTF
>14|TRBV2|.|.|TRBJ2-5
TGTGCCAGCAGTAAGGCTGGACAGCAAGAGACCCAGTACTTC
CASSKAGQQETQYF
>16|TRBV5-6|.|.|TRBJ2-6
TGTGCCAGCAGCTACATCGTTTTCTCTGGGGCCAACGTCCTGACTTTC
CASSYIVFSGANVLTF
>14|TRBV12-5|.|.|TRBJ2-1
TGTGCTAGTGGTCCCCCCCCAGGGAACAATGAGCAGTTCTTC
CASGPPPGNNEQFF
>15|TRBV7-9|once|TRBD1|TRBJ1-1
TGTGCCAGCAGAAAAGCCGGGACAGGGGGCACTGAAGCTTTCTTT
CASRKAGTGGTEAFF
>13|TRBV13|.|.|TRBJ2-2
TGTGCCTGGGGACTTAGAGACACCGGGGAGCTGTTTTTT
CAWGLRDTGELFF
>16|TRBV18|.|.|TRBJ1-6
TGTGCCAGCTCCCCCCGAGAACGGGGAAATAATTCACCCCTCCACTTT
CASSPRERGNNSPLHF
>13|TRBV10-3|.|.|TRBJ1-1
TGTGCCATCAGAAGAGAAAGGAACACTGAAGCTTTCTTT
CAIRRERNTEAFF
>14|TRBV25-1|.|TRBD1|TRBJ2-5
TGTGCCAGCCGTGACGACAGGGGGCAAGAGACCCAGTACTTC
CASRDDRGQETQYF
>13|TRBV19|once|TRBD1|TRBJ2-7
TGTGCCAGTAGCCGGGGGACAGGCTACGAGCAGTACTTC
CASSRGTGYEQYF
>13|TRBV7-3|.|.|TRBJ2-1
TGTGCCAGCAGCTTTTCAGGGTCCGGTGAGCAGTTCTTC
CASSFSGSGEQFF
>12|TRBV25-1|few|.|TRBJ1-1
TGTGCCAGCAGCAGGATGAACACTGAAGCTTTCTTT
CASSRMNTEAFF
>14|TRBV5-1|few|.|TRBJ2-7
TGCGCCAGCAGCGGAAACAGAACCCCCTACGAGCAGTACTTC
CASSGNRTPYEQYF
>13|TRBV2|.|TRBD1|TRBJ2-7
TGTGCCAGCAGCACTTACAGGGGCTACGAGCAGTACTTC
CASSTYRGYEQYF
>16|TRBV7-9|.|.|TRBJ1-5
TGTGCCAGCAGCTTAGCGTCAGGGTTTAGCAATCAGCCCCAGCATTTT
CASSLASGFSNQPQHF
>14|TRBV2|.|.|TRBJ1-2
TGTGCCAGCAGTGAAAGGCAGGGGCCAGGTGGCTACACCTTC
CASSERQGPGGYTF
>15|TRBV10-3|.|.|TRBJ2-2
TGTGCCATCAGTGGAGTGCCCGCGAACACCGGGGAGCTGTTTTTT
CAISGVPANTGELFF
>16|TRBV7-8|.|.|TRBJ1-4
TGTGCCAGCAGGAGCCAATCAGGACTACTTCATGAAAAACTGTTTTTT
CASRSQSGLLHEKLFF
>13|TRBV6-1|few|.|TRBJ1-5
TGTGCCAGCAGTGAGTGGGAGAATCAGCCCCAGCATTTT
CASSEWENQPQHF
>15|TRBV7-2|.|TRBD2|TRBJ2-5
TGTGCCAGCACCAATATAGCGGGGGGGCAAGAGACCCAGTACTTC
CASTNIAGGQETQYF
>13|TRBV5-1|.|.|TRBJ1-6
TGCGCCAGCAGCCTCGGACAGTTGTGGCCCCTCCACTTT
CASSLGQLWPLHF
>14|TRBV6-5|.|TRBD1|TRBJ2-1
TGTGCCAGCACGCCGGGACAGGGAATCAATGAGCAGTTCTTC
CASTPGQGINEQFF
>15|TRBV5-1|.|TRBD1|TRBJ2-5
TGCGCCAGCAGCTTGGGGGACAGGGGCCAAGAGACCCAGTACTTC
CASSLGDRGQETQYF
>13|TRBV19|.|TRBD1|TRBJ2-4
TGTGCCAGTAAGGCACAGGGGAGTGGCTTTCAGTACTTC
CASKAQGSGFQYF
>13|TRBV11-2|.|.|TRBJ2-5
TGTGCCAGCAGAAAAGGGGCAGAAGAGACCCAGTACTTC
CASRKGAEETQYF
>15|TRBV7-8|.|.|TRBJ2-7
TGTGCCAGCAGCTTATTTGCGGGCGCGACCTACGAGCAGTACTTC
CASSLFAGATYEQYF
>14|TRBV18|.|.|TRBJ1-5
TGTGCCAGCTCACCAGCGAGTAGCAATCAGCCCCAGCATTTT
CASSPASSNQPQHF
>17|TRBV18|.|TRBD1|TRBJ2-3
TGTGCCAGCTCACCTAGGGGACAGGTCACTAGCACAGATACGCAGTATTTT
CASSPRGQVTSTDTQYF
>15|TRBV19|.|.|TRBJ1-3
TGTGCCAGTAGTATAGCTAGGGGTCCGGGAAACACCATATATTTT
CASSIARGPGNTIYF
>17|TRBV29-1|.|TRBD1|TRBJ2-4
TGCAGCGTTCGGGACAGCTCGAGGGGACAAGCCAAAAACATTCAGTACTTC
CSVRDSSRGQAKNIQYF
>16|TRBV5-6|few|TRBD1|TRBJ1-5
TGTGCCAGCAGCGGAGGGGGCCCCAATAGCAATCAGCCCCAGCATTTT
CASSGGGPNSNQPQHF
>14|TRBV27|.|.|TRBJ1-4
TGTGCCAGCAGTCCCTCAAGCGCTAATGAAAAACTGTTTTTT
CASSPSSANEKLFF
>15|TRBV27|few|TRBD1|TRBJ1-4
TGTGCCAGCAGTTTAGTGCAGGGGGCGAGCGAAAAACTGTTTTTT
CASSLVQGASEKLFF
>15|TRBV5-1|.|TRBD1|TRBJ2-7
TGCGCCAGCAGCCAGGGACAGGGGGGTATAGACGAGCAGTACTTC
CASSQGQGGIDEQYF
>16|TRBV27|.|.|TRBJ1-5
TGTGCCAGCAGCAAGGGGACACTAAATAGCAATCAGCCCCAGCATTTT
CASSKGTLNSNQPQHF
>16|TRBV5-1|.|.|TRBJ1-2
TGCGCCAGCAGCTTGGCCACCCCCCCACCAGACTATGGCTACACCTTC
CASSLATPPPDYGYTF
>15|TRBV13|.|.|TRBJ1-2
TGTGCCAGCAGCTCAGACTCGCAGGGTGGCGCAGGCTACACCTTC
CASSSDSQGGAGYTF
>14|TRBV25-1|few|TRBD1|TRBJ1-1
TGTGCCAGTGCCACCGGGACAGGGCTCGACGCGGCTTTCTTT
CASATGTGLDAAFF